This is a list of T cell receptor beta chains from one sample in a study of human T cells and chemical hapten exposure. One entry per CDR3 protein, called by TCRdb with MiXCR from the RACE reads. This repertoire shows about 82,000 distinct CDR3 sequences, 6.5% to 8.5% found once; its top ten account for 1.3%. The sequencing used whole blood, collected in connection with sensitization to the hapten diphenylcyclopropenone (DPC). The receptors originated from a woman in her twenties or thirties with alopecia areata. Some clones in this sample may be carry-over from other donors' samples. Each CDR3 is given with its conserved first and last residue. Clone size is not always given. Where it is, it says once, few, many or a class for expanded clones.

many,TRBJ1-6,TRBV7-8,CASSLVGGTGGASLHF
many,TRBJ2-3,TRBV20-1,CSASRLEAQYF
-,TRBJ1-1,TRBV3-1,CASSLGGLTEAFF
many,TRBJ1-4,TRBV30,CAWSALGQGDEKLFF
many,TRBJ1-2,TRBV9,CASSVDRDYGYTF
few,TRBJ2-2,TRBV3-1,CASSQPGELFF
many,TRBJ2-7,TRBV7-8,CASSSDGGGPYSYEQYF
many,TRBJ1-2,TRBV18,CASSPGTAGYTF
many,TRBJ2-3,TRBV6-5,CASSYSFRRVADTQYF
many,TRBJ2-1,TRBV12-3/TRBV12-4,CASSPMFYNEQFF
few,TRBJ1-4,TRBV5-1,CASSSLGGGAEKLFF
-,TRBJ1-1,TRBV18,CASSISPPMNTEAFF
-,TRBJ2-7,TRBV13,CASSLYPDEQYF
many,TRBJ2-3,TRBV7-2,CASSFRTASTDTQYF
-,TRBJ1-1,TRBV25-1,CASRRVGAAEAFF
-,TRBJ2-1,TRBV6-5,CASSHTSRDRGYNEQFF
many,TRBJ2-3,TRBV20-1,CSAPSTDTQYF
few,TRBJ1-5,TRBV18,CASSPDAGDQPQHF
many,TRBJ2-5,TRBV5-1,CASSSGTGVGWETQYF
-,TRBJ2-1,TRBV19,CASSPGGYNEQFF
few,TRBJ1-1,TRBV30,CAWRDRSHGEAFF
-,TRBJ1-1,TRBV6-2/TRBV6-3,CASSYRQDNTEAFF
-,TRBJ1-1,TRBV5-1,CASTQGAATEAFF
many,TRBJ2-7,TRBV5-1,CASSLSGGAYEQYF
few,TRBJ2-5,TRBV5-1,CASSLARSQETQYF
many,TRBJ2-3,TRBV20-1,CSADSHTDTQYF
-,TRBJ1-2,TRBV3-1,CASSQVWGQASPEDFGYTF
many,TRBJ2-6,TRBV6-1,CASSEVGGYSGANVLTF
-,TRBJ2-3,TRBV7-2,CASSLYLAGGPDTQYF
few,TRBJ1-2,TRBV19,CASSLDGFYGYTF
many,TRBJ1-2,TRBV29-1,CSVSNGQPHLYGYTF
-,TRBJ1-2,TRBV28,CASSLGAGGYRGYTF
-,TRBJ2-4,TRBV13,CASSLEVFGSKNIQYF
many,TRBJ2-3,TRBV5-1,CASSLAAGGGTDTQYF
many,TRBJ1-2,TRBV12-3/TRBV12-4,CASSLIQGRSYGYTF
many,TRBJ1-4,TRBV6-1,CASSTEELFF
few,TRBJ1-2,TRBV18,CASSPPLGGVGYTF
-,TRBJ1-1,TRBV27,CASSSASGVRTEAFF
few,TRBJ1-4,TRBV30,CAWSPYTGGEEKLFF
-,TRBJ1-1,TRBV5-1,CASSDRIMTEAFF
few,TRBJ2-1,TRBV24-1,CATSEGGRNEQFF
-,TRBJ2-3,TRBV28,CASSLQGGADTQYF
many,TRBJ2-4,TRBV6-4,CASSDSAQPKNIQYF
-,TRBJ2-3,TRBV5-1,CASSNRGQGATDTQYF
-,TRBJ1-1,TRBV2,CASSEGDRINTEAFF
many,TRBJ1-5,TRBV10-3,CATKGQGRFQPQHF
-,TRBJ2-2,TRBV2,CASSAQGTGGELFF
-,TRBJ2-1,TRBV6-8,CASSYPDRGGNNEQFF
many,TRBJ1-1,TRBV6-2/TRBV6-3,CASSLRGLMTEAFF
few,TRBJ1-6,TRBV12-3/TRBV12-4,CASSVRQGFHTAYNSPLHF
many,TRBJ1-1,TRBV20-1,CSAKPQGAPFTSEAFF